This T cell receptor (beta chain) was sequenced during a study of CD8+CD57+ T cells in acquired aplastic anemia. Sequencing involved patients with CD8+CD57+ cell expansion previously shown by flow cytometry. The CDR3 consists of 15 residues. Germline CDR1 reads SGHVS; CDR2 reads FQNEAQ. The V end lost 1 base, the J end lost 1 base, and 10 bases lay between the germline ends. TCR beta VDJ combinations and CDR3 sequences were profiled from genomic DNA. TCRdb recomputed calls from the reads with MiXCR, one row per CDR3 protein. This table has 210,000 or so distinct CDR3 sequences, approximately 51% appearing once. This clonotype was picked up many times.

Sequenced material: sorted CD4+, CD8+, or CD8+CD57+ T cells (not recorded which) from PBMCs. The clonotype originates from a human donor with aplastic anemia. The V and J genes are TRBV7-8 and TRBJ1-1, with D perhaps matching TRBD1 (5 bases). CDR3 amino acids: CASSLGGGRNTEAFF. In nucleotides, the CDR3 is TGTGCCAGCAGCTTAGGGGGGGGTAGGAACACTGAAGCTTTCTTT. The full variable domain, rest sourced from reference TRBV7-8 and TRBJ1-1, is GAGVSQSPRYKVAKRGQDVALRCDPISGHVSLFWYQQALGQGPEFLTYFQNEAQLDKSGLPSDRFFAERPEGSVSTLKIQRTQQEDSAVYLCASSLGGGRNTEAFFGQGTRLTVV.